The present entry profiles one T cell receptor beta chain with its context. The data derive from a study of T cells expressing NK-cell markers. Per germline, CDR1 SEHNR and CDR2 FQNEAQ (reference sequence). The CDR3 runs to 15 residues. TCRdb re-analyzed the 5' RACE reads; it lists each CDR3 protein once, without DNA. The ten most abundant clones cover roughly 3.6% of a sample with 550,000 to 600,000 distinct CDR3 sequences. The sequencing sample was made of blood T cells: a sorted CD56 or NKG2C T cell subset, CD4+ or CD8+ T cells, or bulk PBMC T cells (not recorded which). The source of this sequence is a man aged 18-30 years in good health. This chain connects TRBV7-9 to TRBJ1-2; TCRdb returns TRBD1, unconfirmable since there is no DNA. This CDR3 is CASSLVKGQGAGYTF. Full variable domain (remainder filled in from reference TRBV7-9 and TRBJ1-2): DTGVSQNPRHKITKRGQNVTFRCDPISEHNRLYWYRQTLGQGPEFLTYFQNEAQLEKSRLLSDRFSAERPKGSFSTLEIQRTEQGDSAMYLCASSLVKGQGAGYTFGSGTRLTVV.